This T cell receptor (beta chain) was observed in a study of shared clonotypes between healthy human individuals. Overall study context: The study used three CD4 naive, three CD4 memory, two CD8 naive and one CD8 memory plate per donor.

The CDR3 is made up of 13 amino acids. The V gene lost 3 bases and the J gene lost 6 bases, with 13 bases spanning the gap. Germline CDR1 and CDR2: SGHNT and YYREEE (reference sequence). Data came from immunoSEQ multiplex PCR; TCRdb stores just in-frame clones and leaves some out. The sample lists some 2.1 million clones, 85% to 95% occurring once. Of note for this clone: Antigen unknown.

Whole-study results and caveats: Some naive CD4 clonotypes, roughly 5%, turned up in common across four donors. Generation probabilities were higher for clonotypes shared across all four sorted-subset donors than for unshared ones. The study generally estimated greater richness for naive than memory subsets.

This chain joins TRBV5-4 and TRBJ2-7; D possibly corresponds to TRBD2 (5 bases). The receptor comes from a man aged 18 to 29 in good health. The sample comprised naive CD4+ T cells sorted from blood. The subset was: CD45RA+ positively selected. The CDR3 loop reads CASSSIGLAEQYF. The CDR3 DNA sequence: TGTGCCAGCAGCTCCATCGGACTGGCCGAGCAGTACTTC.